One sample yielded the 23 T cell receptor beta chains listed below, sequenced in a study of T cells in Graves' hyperthyroidism and ophthalmopathy. Regions amplified from RNA transcripts were the TCR beta CDR3 regions. The TCR CDR3 was amplified in a first-round RT-PCR using the HTBI primer set. A single record per CDR3 protein comes from TCRdb applying MiXCR to the multiplex PCR reads. The table lists more than 300,000 distinct CDR3 sequences, approximately 17% of them singletons, with less than 45% in the top ten. Sequenced: blood. The receptors were sampled from a man aged 18 to 30 with Graves' ophthalmopathy.

The genes are TRBV5-6 and TRBJ1-2, with unresolved D. Germline V CDR1 and CDR2: SGHDT, YYEEEE. The CDR3 length is 14 residues. V lost 0 bases and J lost 4, with 10 bases in between. CDR3 bases: TGTGCCAGCAGCTTGGGGCCTCCTAGCTATGGCTACACCTTC. Translation: CASSLGPPSYGYTF. Filled out from reference TRBV5-6 and TRBJ1-2, the complete variable domain reads DAGVTQSPTHLIKTRGQQVTLRCSPKSGHDTVSWYQQALGQGPQFIFQYYEEEERQRGNFPDRFSGHQFPNYSSELNVNALLLGDSALYLCASSLGPPSYGYTFGSGTRLTVV.

In this sample, this clonotype turned up a few times. At one boundary the junction diverges from the germline segment, which might be a read error. This chain uses TRBV7-7 with TRBJ2-5, with D possibly TRBD1 on 5 matching bases. The CDR3 is 14 residues long. Germline CDR1 is SSHAT and CDR2 is FNYEAQ (reference sequence). CDR3 residues: CASSLGRDIKTQYF. CDR3 DNA sequence: TGTGCTAGCAGCTTAGGCAGGGATATTAAGACCCAGTACTTC.

This clonotype was observed a few times. CDR3 amino acids: CASSQGFVGASGNQPQHF. Written as DNA, the CDR3 is TGCGCCAGCAGCCAAGGATTTGTAGGGGCGAGTGGCAATCAGCCCCAGCATTTT. The genes are TRBV4-1 and TRBJ1-5; a possible D gene is TRBD1 (5 bases). CDR1 is MGHRA and CDR2 is YSYEKL in the germline V gene. V was pared by 1 base and J by 2 bases, with 18 bases between. This CDR3 region has 18 residues.

The chain carries TRBV7-3 and TRBJ2-4; TRBD1 agrees at 7 bases. The junction had 10 bases not matched to a gene; V was cut back by 5 bases and J by 0 bases. Per germline, CDR1 SGHTA and CDR2 FQGTGA. The CDR3 totals 17 residues. The CDR3 DNA is TGTGCCAGCAGCCCGATTACCGGGACAGAAGCCAAAAACATTCAGTACTTC. Protein sequence: CASSPITGTEAKNIQYF.

This clonotype was picked up a small number of times. The chain links TRBV7-9 to TRBJ2-5; 8 positions agree with TRBD1. V dropped 5 bases and J dropped 5; count of bases not matched to a gene: 10. Per germline, CDR1 SEHNR and CDR2 FQNEAQ (reference sequence). The CDR3 has 15 amino acids. CDR3 coding DNA: TGTGCCAGCAGCGGGCGCCAGGGGGCGCGGGAGACCCAGTACTTC. This translates into CASSGRQGARETQYF. The entire variable domain, with the rest obtained from reference TRBV7-9 and TRBJ2-5, is as follows: DTGVSQNPRHKITKRGQNVTFRCDPISEHNRLYWYRQTLGQGPEFLTYFQNEAQLEKSRLLSDRFSAERPKGSFSTLEIQRTEQGDSAMYLCASSGRQGARETQYFGPGTRLLVL.

This clonotype was recorded at least ten times. The chain carries TRBV7-6 and TRBJ1-2; tentatively, D is TRBD1 (6 bases). V was trimmed by 3 bases and J by 6 bases, leaving 11 bases between them. This CDR3 has 13 residues. The germline V gene has CDR1 SGHVS and CDR2 FNYEAQ. CDR3 amino acids: CASSFAAGDGYTF. The CDR3, as DNA: TGTGCCAGCAGCTTCGCGGCAGGGGATGGCTACACCTTC.

The V gene is TRBV20-1, the J gene TRBJ2-5, with 15 nucleotides matching TRBD2. The germline gives CDR1 DFQATT, CDR2 SNEGSKA (reference sequence). With V trimmed by 5 bases and J by 5 bases, 9 bases remained unmatched. This CDR3 is built from 16 residues. CDR3 nucleotides: TGCAGTGCTTACACCGGGACTAGCGGGGGGACCGAGACCCAGTACTTC. It specifies CSAYTGTSGGTETQYF.

The chain is built from TRBV15 and TRBJ1-1; weak D call: TRBD1 (6 bases). The CDR3 is 13 amino acids. The V end lost 6 bases, the J end lost 5 bases, and 13 bases lay between the germline ends. The germline CDR1 and CDR2 sequences are LNHNV and YYDKDF (reference sequence). In nucleotides, the CDR3 is TGTGCCACCAGTACGGGGGGCCGGACTGAAGCTTTCTTT. Translation gives CATSTGGRTEAFF.

This clonotype was picked up many times. V gene TRBV3-1 combines with J gene TRBJ1-5; the D is unclear. The germline V gene encodes CDR1 LGHDT and CDR2 YNNKEL (reference sequence). The CDR3 covers 15 residues. V dropped 1 base and J dropped 0 bases, with 7 bases sitting between them. CDR3 nucleotides: TGTGCCAGCAGCCAAGGATCAGATAGCAATCAGCCCCAGCATTTT. Amino acids: CASSQGSDSNQPQHF.

This clonotype came up many times. The chain is built from TRBV2 and TRBJ1-1; D perhaps matches TRBD1 (5 bases). This CDR3 has 15 amino acids. The V end was cut by 3 bases, the J end by 4 bases, with 15 bases between. Germline V lookup: CDR1 SNHLY, CDR2 FYNNEI. The CDR3 protein is CASSEGVRVGTEAFF. DNA for the CDR3: TGTGCCAGCAGTGAGGGAGTCAGGGTTGGCACTGAAGCTTTCTTT.

This clonotype was seen a few times. The chain has TRBV5-5 and TRBJ2-3, with D unclear. The germline V gene encodes CDR1 SGHKS and CDR2 YYEKEE (reference sequence). CDR3 length equals 14 residues. The V end was cut by 4 bases, the J end by 2 bases, with 11 bases between. The CDR3 coding sequence is TGTGCCAGCAGCCCCAATTATGCCACAGATACGCAGTATTTT. This gives the protein CASSPNYATDTQYF.

This clonotype was seen a handful of times. V gene TRBV6-1 combines with J gene TRBJ1-5; D not certain. Germline CDR1 MNHNS, CDR2 SASEGT. This CDR3 is built from 13 residues. V gave up 3 bases and J gave up 4 bases, with 7 bases separating them. This CDR3 reads CASSESVNQPQHF. The CDR3 nucleotides are TGTGCCAGCAGTGAGTCCGTGAATCAGCCCCAGCATTTT.

This clonotype came up many times. This chain links TRBV12-3 or TRBV12-4 with TRBJ1-1; D is ambiguous. This CDR3 has 15 amino acids. The V end lost 1 base, the J end lost 3 bases, and 12 bases lay between the germline ends. The CDR3 bases are TGTGCCAGCAGTTTAGACCGAGTGTGGGACACTGAAGCTTTCTTT. This sequence encodes CASSLDRVWDTEAFF.

This clonotype has a count of ten or more. This chain links TRBV5-1 with TRBJ1-1; a possible D gene is TRBD1 (5 bases). The CDR3 extends over 15 amino acids. Germline lookup yields CDR1 SGHRS and CDR2 YFSETQ. V lost 3 bases and J lost 4, with 16 bases in between. The CDR3 sequence is CASSSEQAQRTEAFF. CDR3 nucleotide sequence: TGCGCCAGCAGCTCGGAACAGGCGCAGCGCACTGAAGCTTTCTTT. Together with reference TRBV5-1 and TRBJ1-1, the CDR3 gives the full variable domain: KAGVTQTPRYLIKTRGQQVTLSCSPISGHRSVSWYQQTPGQGLQFLFEYFSETQRNKGNFPGRFSGRQFSNSRSEMNVSTLELGDSALYLCASSSEQAQRTEAFFGQGTRLTVV.

The V and J genes are TRBV10-3 and TRBJ2-3; D uncertain. Trimming removed 0 bases from V and 4 bases from J, with 5 bases in between. CDR3 length equals 13 residues. CDR1 and CDR2 from the germline V gene are ENHRY and SYGVKD. DNA of the CDR3: TGTGCCATCAGTGAGTCGATATCAGATACGCAGTATTTT. Its protein product is CAISESISDTQYF.

This clonotype was seen many times. This sequence joins TRBV3-1 and TRBJ1-2; weak D call: TRBD1 (6 bases). V was shortened by 5 bases and J by 4 bases, with 14 bases between the two germline ends. The CDR3 extends over 14 amino acids. Germline V gene sequence: CDR1 LGHDT, CDR2 YNNKEL (reference sequence). The CDR3 sequence: CASSDTTGIYGYTF. CDR3 sequence (DNA): TGTGCCAGCAGCGATACAACAGGGATCTATGGCTACACCTTC. The variable domain in full, completed from reference TRBV3-1 and TRBJ1-2, reads DTAVSQTPKYLVTQMGNDKSIKCEQNLGHDTMYWYKQDSKKFLKIMFSYNNKELIINETVPNRFSPKSPDKAHLNLHINSLELGDSAVYFCASSDTTGIYGYTFGSGTRLTVV.

This clonotype occurred a few times. The J gene is TRBJ2-2, the V gene TRBV7-7; 11 positions agree with TRBD1. The CDR3 runs 19 residues. In germline, CDR1 is SSHAT, CDR2 FNYEAQ (reference sequence). The junction had 13 bases not matched to a gene; V was cut back by 1 base and J by 6 bases. CDR3 bases: TGTGCCAGCAGCTTAGGCGGACAGGGGGCCGTAGCGGTAGCCGGGGAGCTGTTTTTT. Protein product: CASSLGGQGAVAVAGELFF.

The rearrangement uses TRBV4-2 and TRBJ2-5, with D possibly matching TRBD1 (7 bases). The CDR3 is 18 amino acids. Trimming removed 3 bases from V and 3 bases from J, with 23 bases in between. CDR1 is LGHNA, CDR2 YNFKEQ, per germline. CDR3: CASSQGGGGVIPEETQYF. The CDR3 bases are TGTGCCAGCAGCCAGGGTGGAGGGGGCGTTATACCCGAAGAGACCCAGTACTTC.

At least ten counts were recorded for this clonotype. The chain is built from TRBV3-1 and TRBJ2-1, with D hard to call. The V and J ends lost 2 bases and 6 bases respectively, with 5 bases between them. The CDR3 is 12 amino acids. CDR1 LGHDT and CDR2 YNNKEL come from the germline V gene (reference sequence). CDR3 in amino acids: CASSQPSNEQFF. The CDR3 DNA reads as TGTGCCAGCAGCCAACCCTCCAATGAGCAGTTCTTC.

This chain uses TRBV15 with TRBJ2-5; 8 nucleotides match TRBD2. V was pared by 0 bases and J by 5 bases, with 2 bases of the junction left unmatched. CDR1 is LNHNV, CDR2 YYDKDF, per germline (reference sequence). The CDR3 is 14 amino acids. This chain's CDR3 is CATSRDRGGETQYF. The CDR3 DNA reads as TGTGCCACCAGCAGAGATCGGGGGGGGGAGACCCAGTACTTC. Full variable domain (outside the CDR3, taken from reference TRBV15 and TRBJ2-5): DAMVIQNPRYQVTQFGKPVTLSCSQTLNHNVMYWYQQKSSQAPKLLFHYYDKDFNNEADTPDNFQSRRPNTSFCFLDIRSPGLGDTAMYLCATSRDRGGETQYFGPGTRLLVL.

The V and J genes are TRBV7-2 and TRBJ1-5, with D unresolved. V was cut by 2 bases and J by 4 bases, with 6 bases left in between. Germline CDR1 reads SGHTA; CDR2 reads FQGNSA. This CDR3 contains 13 residues. The CDR3 nucleotides read TGTGCCAGCAGCTTAAGGGTTAATCAGCCCCAGCATTTT. As protein: CASSLRVNQPQHF.

The CDR3 sequence: CASSLDKVDTQYF. The CDR3 DNA sequence: TGTGCCAGCAGCTTAGATAAGGTGGATACGCAGTATTTT. The rearrangement uses TRBV7-3 and TRBJ2-3; no clear D. This CDR3 spans 13 amino acids. The V gene's germline CDR1 is SGHTA and CDR2 FQGTGA. The V and J ends lost 2 bases and 6 bases respectively, with 9 bases between them. The full variable domain, its missing parts supplied by reference TRBV7-3 and TRBJ2-3, is GAGVSQTPSNKVTEKGKYVELRCDPISGHTALYWYRQSLGQGPEFLIYFQGTGAADDSGLPNDRFFAVRPEGSVSTLKIQRTERGDSAVYLCASSLDKVDTQYFGPGTRLTVL.

Many counts were recorded for this clonotype. This rearrangement joins TRBV2 to TRBJ2-5; D perhaps matches TRBD2 (7 bases). The CDR3 has 13 residues. The germline V gene has CDR1 SNHLY and CDR2 FYNNEI. Trimming took off 8 bases at V and 4 bases at J, with 14 bases between the two ends. The CDR3 sequence is CASGGGALETQYF. Written as DNA, the CDR3 is TGTGCCAGCGGAGGGGGGGCATTAGAGACCCAGTACTTC.